Following are 8 T cell receptor beta chains from one sample sequenced in a study of cytomegalovirus exposure and HLA in healthy donors. Amplification used 60 Vbeta primers and 13 Jbeta primers. Produced via immunoSEQ multiplex PCR; TCRdb's table is partial and in-frame only. Across 25,000 to 40,000 clones, the top ten clones capture more than 3.5% of the sample. Specimen: PBMCs. These TCRs come from a woman in her 40s in good health and CMV-seropositive.

The V and J genes are TRBV19 and TRBJ2-5, with 9 bases fitting TRBD2. Trimming at V came to 5 bases and at J to 7 bases, leaving 17 bases not matched to a gene. Germline CDR1 and CDR2: LNHDA and SQIVND (reference sequence). The CDR3 length is 17 residues. This chain's CDR3 is CASSGLTSGSLVGTQYF. The CDR3 DNA is TGTGCCAGTAGTGGGTTGACTAGCGGATCTTTGGTCGGGACCCAGTACTTC.

This chain joins TRBV28 and TRBJ2-3, with D perhaps TRBD2 (5 bases). The V gene lost 5 bases and the J gene lost 2 bases, with 17 bases spanning the gap. The CDR3 consists of 16 residues. Germline loops: CDR1 MDHEN, CDR2 SYDVKM. The CDR3 DNA follows: TGTGCCAGCAGTCCCGGGCTAGCTGGTAACACAGATACGCAGTATTTT. Translating gives CASSPGLAGNTDTQYF.

The chain joins TRBV2 to TRBJ2-3; D is unresolved. The CDR3 has 14 residues. Germline V CDR1 and CDR2: SNHLY, FYNNEI. V shed 6 bases and J shed 1 base, with 11 bases lying between them. The CDR3 is CASRKSTGTDTQYF. CDR3 DNA: TGTGCCAGCAGGAAGTCTACCGGCACAGATACGCAGTATTTT.

In regard to this clone: One junction end does not reproduce the germline sequence, and a read error may be involved. This rearrangement joins TRBV28 to TRBJ2-7, with TRBD2 matching 10 bases. Germline CDR1 is MDHEN and CDR2 is SYDVKM. The length of the CDR3 is 14 residues. CDR3 DNA sequence: TGTGCAAGCAACTTGGCTAGCGGGAGTTACGAGCAGTACTTC. This encodes CASNLASGSYEQYF.

The CDR3: CASSLTAGANVLTF. CDR3 DNA: TGTGCCAGCAGCCTAACAGCTGGGGCCAACGTCCTGACTTTC. This rearrangement joins TRBV11-3 to TRBJ2-6, with unresolved D. V lost 5 bases and J lost 2, with 7 bases in between. This CDR3 comprises 14 residues. CDR1 is SGHNT, CDR2 YENEEA, per germline.

This chain joins TRBV27 and TRBJ2-2; 11 bases are a match to TRBD2. CDR3 length: 15 residues. The V gene's germline CDR1 is MNHEY and CDR2 SMNVEV (reference sequence). Trimming took 6 bases from V and 2 from J; bases not matched to a gene: 2. The CDR3: CASRGLAVNTGELFF. The CDR3 DNA follows: TGTGCCAGCAGGGGACTAGCGGTAAACACCGGGGAGCTGTTTTTT.

The V and J genes are TRBV19 and TRBJ2-5; 7 bases map to TRBD1. V lost 5 bases and J lost 4; bases outside the gene matches: 7. The germline V gene encodes CDR1 LNHDA and CDR2 SQIVND (reference sequence). The CDR3 sequence is 14 residues long. In nucleotides, the CDR3 is TGTGCCAGTAGTGGACCAACAGGGGCAGAGACCCAGTACTTC. Amino acid sequence: CASSGPTGAETQYF.

CDR3 nucleotide sequence: TGTGCCAGCAGTTACCCGGGACAGGGTATTAACGAGCAGTACTTC. This sequence encodes CASSYPGQGINEQYF. The chain is built from TRBV6-6 and TRBJ2-7, with TRBD1 identical over 9 bases. V lost 2 bases to trimming and J lost 5 bases; unmatched junction nucleotides: 7. CDR1 and CDR2 (germline): MNHNY, SVGAGI (reference sequence). There are 15 residues in the CDR3.